These 24 T cell receptor beta chains were all obtained from the same sample, sequenced in a study of shared clonotypes between healthy human individuals. Assay: immunoSEQ multiplex PCR; the TCRdb copy retains only in-frame clones and omits some. The sample includes a few million clones, about 92% of them seen just once. Sequencing input: naive CD4+ T cells sorted from blood. Subset reported: CD45RA+ positively selected. The receptors originated from a man between 18 and 35 years old in good health.

Of note for this clone: The identical CDR3 is also encoded by other nucleotide sequences in the sample. CDR3 loop: CASSLIGGQGGQPQHF. The DNA for the CDR3 is TGTGCCAGCAGCCTCATCGGGGGACAGGGGGGTCAGCCCCAGCATTTT. The chain carries TRBV7-8 and TRBJ1-5, with 11 bases identical to TRBD1. Germline assignment: CDR1 SGHVS and CDR2 FQNEAQ. With 5 bases clipped from V and 6 bases from J, the junction kept 9 bases outside the gene matches. The CDR3 extends over 16 amino acids.

Comment on this clone: Other DNA sequences of this sample code for an identical CDR3. CDR3 region: CASSLGSGANVLTF. The CDR3 coding sequence is TGCGCCAGCAGCTTGGGGTCTGGGGCCAACGTCCTGACTTTC. The rearrangement uses TRBV5-1 and TRBJ2-6; no firm D call. Germline V CDR1 and CDR2: SGHRS, YFSETQ. Trimming pared 0 bases from V and 1 base from J, leaving 2 bases between. The CDR3 loop spans 14 amino acids.

This sequence joins TRBV5-4 and TRBJ1-2; D remains ambiguous. Trimming left V 0 bases short and J 9 bases short, with 9 bases between. The CDR3 spans 12 residues. Germline V gene data show CDR1 as SGHNT and CDR2 as YYREEE (reference sequence). CDR3 amino acids: CASSLGAVSYTF. In DNA form, the CDR3 reads TGTGCCAGCAGCTTGGGGGCCGTGAGCTACACCTTC.

This rearrangement joins TRBV5-6 to TRBJ1-1; no reliable D call. Trimming shortened V by 2 bases and J by 7 bases, and 12 bases separated the two germline ends. CDR3 length: 13 amino acids. CDR1 is SGHDT and CDR2 is YYEEEE in the germline V gene. CDR3 sequence: CASSFLVLNEAFF. CDR3 DNA: TGTGCCAGCAGCTTTCTGGTCCTGAATGAAGCTTTCTTT.

The CDR3, as DNA: TGTGCCAGCAGCTTGCGGGAGGGGCTCAGAAGCGAGCAGTACTTC. Translated: CASSLREGLRSEQYF. The rearrangement uses TRBV5-4 and TRBJ2-7; TRBD2 matches 8 bases. With 1 base clipped from V and 6 bases from J, the junction kept 9 bases outside the gene matches. This CDR3 contains 15 residues. Germline V gene sequence: CDR1 SGHNT, CDR2 YYREEE (reference sequence).

The CDR3, as DNA: TGTGCCAGCAGTTCTACATCAGGGGCCTTGCCCCAGCATTTT. This gives the protein CASSSTSGALPQHF. The chain recombines TRBV28 with TRBJ1-5; TRBD1 is a possible D gene (6 bases). Germline V lookup: CDR1 MDHEN, CDR2 SYDVKM. Trimming took off 4 bases at V and 9 bases at J, with 16 bases between the two ends. The CDR3 is 14 amino acids.

This chain links TRBV4-1 with TRBJ2-2, with 8 bases fitting TRBD1. CDR1 and CDR2 from the germline V gene are MGHRA and YSYEKL. J was trimmed by 5 bases and V by 3 bases; bases with no gene match: 11. The CDR3 is 17 residues long. The CDR3 DNA reads as TGCGCCAGCAGCCATCCGACAGGACAGGGTAATACCGGGGAGCTGTTTTTT. This encodes CASSHPTGQGNTGELFF.

The chain couples TRBV10-3 to TRBJ1-2; D unresolved. This CDR3 is 11 amino acids long. The ends were cut back, 2 bases at V and 4 bases at J, with 2 bases in the middle. Germline V gene sequence: CDR1 ENHRY, CDR2 SYGVKD. The CDR3 DNA sequence: TGTGCCATCAGTGAGATCTATGGCTACACCTTC. Translation: CAISEIYGYTF.

The rearrangement links TRBV7-2 to TRBJ2-5, with 7 bases aligning to TRBD1. CDR3 length: 14 residues. Germline CDR1 reads SGHTA; CDR2 reads FQGNSA. V shed 5 bases, J shed 9 bases, and the junction held 12 bases outside the gene matches. CDR3: CASSPTGDKRAQYF. The CDR3 DNA is TGTGCCAGCAGCCCAACAGGGGACAAGAGGGCCCAGTACTTC.

The rearrangement joins TRBV6-1 to TRBJ1-2; 9 bases fit TRBD1. Unmatched junction bases numbered 6, after V lost 6 bases and J lost 7 bases. The germline V gene has CDR1 MNHNS and CDR2 SASEGT. The CDR3 contains 13 residues. The CDR3 DNA follows: TGTGCCAGCAGCCGGACAGGGGTTAGTGGCTACACCTTC. This sequence encodes CASSRTGVSGYTF.

V usage is TRBV2 and J usage is TRBJ2-7; the match to TRBD1 covers 10 bases. After removal of 5 bases from V and 2 bases from J, the junction contained 6 bases not matched to a gene. The CDR3 runs to 15 residues. The germline CDR1 and CDR2 sequences are SNHLY and FYNNEI. Written as DNA, the CDR3 is TGTGCCAGCAGTCCCGGACAGGGGGAGCCCTACGAGCAGTACTTC. It codes for CASSPGQGEPYEQYF.

The rearrangement links TRBV7-2 to TRBJ2-2; D remains ambiguous. The CDR3 contains 15 residues. V lost 5 bases and J 2 bases, leaving 12 bases between the germline ends. The germline V gene has CDR1 SGHTA and CDR2 FQGNSA. The CDR3 region is CASSRSVDNTGELFF. CDR3 DNA sequence: TGTGCCAGCAGCCGTTCTGTGGATAACACCGGGGAGCTGTTTTTT.

Points on this clone: One junction end does not reproduce the germline sequence, and a read error may be involved. V is TRBV7-7 and J is TRBJ1-4; D perhaps matches TRBD1 (6 bases). The CDR3 extends over 17 amino acids. Looked up from germline, CDR1 is SSHAT and CDR2 is FNYEAQ (reference sequence). The chain's CDR3 is CASSLVLGGATNEKLFF. The CDR3 DNA is TGTGCTAGCAGCTTAGTTTTAGGGGGAGCAACTAATGAAAAACTGTTTTTT.

The rearrangement links TRBV5-6 to TRBJ1-4; D ambiguous. CDR1 and CDR2 (germline): SGHDT, YYEEEE. The CDR3 runs 14 residues. V dropped 0 bases and J dropped 5 bases, with 8 bases sitting between them. The CDR3 DNA is TGTGCCAGCAGCTTGGATATAGGGAATGAAAAACTGTTTTTT. Protein: CASSLDIGNEKLFF.

V usage is TRBV4-3 and J usage is TRBJ2-2; possible D gene TRBD2, 6 bases. The ends were cut back, 0 bases at V and 5 bases at J, with 13 bases in the middle. The CDR3 is 16 residues long. Germline-derived CDR1 and CDR2 are LGHNA and YSLEER. The CDR3 loop is CASSQDLAGTTGELFF. The CDR3 DNA follows: TGCGCCAGCAGCCAAGATTTGGCGGGGACGACCGGGGAGCTGTTTTTT.

The chain is built from TRBV12-2 and TRBJ1-3. TRBV12-2 is a listed pseudogene. This CDR3 has 18 amino acids. The chain's CDR3 is CASRLARGGIVAGNTIYF. In DNA form, the CDR3 reads TGTGCAAGTCGCTTAGCGCGAGGCGGGATAGTTGCTGGAAACACCATATATTTT.

The rearrangement links TRBV5-1 to TRBJ2-1, with TRBD2 matching 10 bases. V dropped 3 bases and J dropped 5; count of bases not matched to a gene: 5. This CDR3 has 15 amino acids. Germline values: CDR1 SGHRS, CDR2 YFSETQ. CDR3: CASSSSGSANNEQFF. Written as DNA, the CDR3 is TGCGCCAGCAGCTCTAGCGGGAGTGCGAACAATGAGCAGTTCTTC.

Details on this clone: Other DNA variants within this sample encode the same CDR3. This chain links TRBV30 with TRBJ1-6, with D perhaps matching TRBD1 (6 bases). Germline CDR1 is GTSNPN and CDR2 is SVGIG (reference sequence). The CDR3 runs 13 residues. The V end lost 4 bases, the J end lost 7 bases, and 11 bases lay between the germline ends. The CDR3 region is CAWTGQTNSPLHF. CDR3 nucleotide sequence: TGTGCCTGGACAGGACAGACGAATTCACCCCTCCACTTT.

The genes are TRBV19 and TRBJ2-2; TRBD1 or TRBD2 may be the D gene (5 bases each). The CDR3 is 12 residues long. V was trimmed by 6 bases and J by 7 bases, leaving 9 bases between them. CDR1 is LNHDA, CDR2 SQIVND, per germline (reference sequence). The CDR3 spells CASSREIGELFF. The CDR3 DNA reads as TGTGCCAGTAGCAGGGAGATCGGGGAGCTGTTTTTT.

The chain has TRBV19 and TRBJ2-1; D is unclear. The CDR3 is 14 residues long. Trimming pared 7 bases from V and 4 bases from J, leaving 14 bases between. Per germline, CDR1 LNHDA and CDR2 SQIVND (reference sequence). CDR3 DNA: TGTGCCAGTACCCTAGGAGAGCCGTACAATGAGCAGTTCTTC. Its translation is CASTLGEPYNEQFF. Drawing the rest from reference TRBV19 and TRBJ2-1, the complete variable domain is DGGITQSPKYLFRKEGQNVTLSCEQNLNHDAMYWYRQDPGQGLRLIYYSQIVNDFQKGDIAEGYSVSREKKESFPLTVTSAQKNPTAFYLCASTLGEPYNEQFFGPGTRLTVL.

The V and J genes are TRBV6-4 and TRBJ1-4, with TRBD1 identical over 11 bases. The V gene's germline CDR1 is MRHNA and CDR2 SNTAGT. V lost 8 bases and J lost 0; bases outside the gene matches: 8. The CDR3 length is 17 residues. The CDR3 sequence: CASRDRDRGTTNEKLFF. The CDR3 DNA is TGTGCCAGCCGGGACCGGGACAGGGGGACAACTAATGAAAAACTGTTTTTT.

The table lists this clone with a few counts. V is TRBV6-6 and J is TRBJ1-4; 9 bases line up with TRBD1. Germline CDR1 MNHNY, CDR2 SVGAGI (reference sequence). Trimming cost V 10 bases and J 5 bases; bases outside gene matches: 5. CDR3 length: 13 residues. The chain's CDR3 is CATRDRANEKLFF. CDR3 sequence (DNA): TGTGCCACCAGGGACAGGGCGAATGAAAAACTGTTTTTT.

The V gene is TRBV15, the J gene TRBJ1-6, with TRBD1 matching over 7 bases. V lost 3 bases, J lost 0 bases, and 5 bases stayed unmatched. The CDR3 sequence is 17 residues long. CDR1 and CDR2 (germline): LNHNV, YYDKDF (reference sequence). CDR3 in DNA: TGTGCCACCAGCAGGGACAGGCAGAGCTCCTATAATTCACCCCTCCACTTT. Protein product: CATSRDRQSSYNSPLHF.

The chain employs TRBV11-3 and TRBJ2-2; D uncertain. Deletions cut 3 bases from V and 7 bases from J, with 3 bases between. Germline CDR1 SGHNT, CDR2 YENEEA. This CDR3 has 11 amino acids. CDR3 DNA sequence: TGTGCCAGCAGCTTGCGCGGGGAGCTGTTTTTT. It yields the protein CASSLRGELFF.